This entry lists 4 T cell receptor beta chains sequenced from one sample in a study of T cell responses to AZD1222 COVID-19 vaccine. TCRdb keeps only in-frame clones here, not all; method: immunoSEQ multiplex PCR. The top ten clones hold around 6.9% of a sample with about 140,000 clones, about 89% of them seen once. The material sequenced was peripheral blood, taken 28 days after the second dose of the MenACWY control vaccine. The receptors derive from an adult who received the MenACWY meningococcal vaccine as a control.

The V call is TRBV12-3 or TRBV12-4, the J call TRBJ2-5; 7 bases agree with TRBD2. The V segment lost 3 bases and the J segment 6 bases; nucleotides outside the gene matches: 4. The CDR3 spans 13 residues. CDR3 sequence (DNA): TGTGCCAGCAGTTTTCACGGGGGGAAGACCCAGTACTTC. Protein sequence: CASSFHGGKTQYF.

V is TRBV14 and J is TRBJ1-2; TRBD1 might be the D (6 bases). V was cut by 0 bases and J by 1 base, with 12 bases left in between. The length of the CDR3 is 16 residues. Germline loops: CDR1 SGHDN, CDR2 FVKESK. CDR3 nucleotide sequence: TGTGCCAGCAGCCAAGATTTTGCAGGGGATAACTATGGCTACACCTTC. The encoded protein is CASSQDFAGDNYGYTF.

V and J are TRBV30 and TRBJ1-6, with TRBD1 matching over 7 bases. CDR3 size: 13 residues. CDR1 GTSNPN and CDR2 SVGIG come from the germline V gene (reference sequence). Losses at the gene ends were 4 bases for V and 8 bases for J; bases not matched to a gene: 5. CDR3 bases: TGTGCCTGGACTCGGCAGGGGGATTCACCCCTCCACTTT. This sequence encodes CAWTRQGDSPLHF.

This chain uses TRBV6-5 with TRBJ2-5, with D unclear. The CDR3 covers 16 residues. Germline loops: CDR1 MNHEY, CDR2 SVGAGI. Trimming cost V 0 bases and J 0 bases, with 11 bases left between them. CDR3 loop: CASSYSIIDNQETQYF. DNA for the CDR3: TGTGCCAGCAGTTACTCAATTATAGACAACCAAGAGACCCAGTACTTC.